This T cell receptor (beta chain) came from a study of blood T cell repertoires in COVID-19. Across the study: The United States, Italy and Spain provided the acute and convalescent COVID-19 samples. In each case, the material was cDNA or gDNA derived from T cells, B-cell-depleted T cells, or PBMCs.

Per the original methods: Nucleated cell number was recorded as an estimate derived from reference gene primer amplification. Sequencing used immunoSEQ multiplex PCR; TCRdb keeps in-frame clones, though not all of them. The D gene and trimming were derived from the DNA, and the V and J assignments and clone size from that table. The sample lists 23,000 or so clones, roughly 90% seen once, with over 15% in the top ten. CDR1 is KGHSH and CDR2 is LQKENI in the germline V gene. This CDR3 spans 12 amino acids. V was clipped by 6 bases and J by 0 bases, with 4 bases between them. The sequenced sample was peripheral blood. J is TRBJ2-3 and V is TRBV18; the D is unclear. This TCR came from a man between 65 and 79 years old with active COVID-19. The CDR3 DNA follows: TGTGCCAGCTCCCTCAGCACAGATACGCAGTATTTT. Translated, it gives CASSLSTDTQYF.